Following are 29 T cell receptor beta chains from one sample sequenced in a study of metastatic and nonmetastatic thyroid tumors. Using MiXCR, TCRdb reanalyzed the PCR reads. The sample holds about 35,000 clones, around 17% seen once. Prior to thyroid surgery, none of the patients had received any treatment. The sequenced sample was blood. All receptors derive from a male donor with papillary thyroid cancer or a benign thyroid nodule (not recorded which). Some clones in this sample may be carry-over from other donors' samples.

This clone was picked up a small number of times. This chain uses TRBV6-1 with TRBJ2-3; D perhaps matches TRBD2 (6 bases). The CDR3 spans 13 residues. Germline V gene data show CDR1 as MNHNS and CDR2 as SASEGT. The V and J ends lost 7 bases and 2 bases respectively, with 10 bases between them. The CDR3: CASKRDFTDTQYF. The CDR3 DNA follows: TGTGCCAGCAAACGGGACTTCACAGATACGCAGTATTTT.

Ten or more counts support this clone. This chain joins TRBV20-1 and TRBJ1-6; D unresolved. The CDR3 consists of 13 residues. Germline V gene data show CDR1 as DFQATT and CDR2 as SNEGSKA (reference sequence). Trimming removed 6 bases from V and 9 bases from J, with 15 bases in between. The CDR3 DNA sequence: TGCAGTGCACGGCGGGCCCCGCCTTCACCCCTCCACTTT. This gives the protein CSARRAPPSPLHF.

The V gene is TRBV28, the J gene TRBJ2-5, with TRBD2 matching 8 bases. The CDR3 is made up of 15 amino acids. J lost 0 bases, V lost 8 bases, and 8 bases had no gene match. Germline V gene lookup returns CDR1 MDHEN and CDR2 SYDVKM. The CDR3 region is CASRRGGRYQETQYF. CDR3 sequence (DNA): TGTGCCAGCCGAAGAGGCGGGAGGTACCAAGAGACCCAGTACTTC.

This clone was counted many times. This rearrangement joins TRBV5-1 to TRBJ1-6; D might be TRBD1 (5 bases). Trimming pared 1 base from V and 7 bases from J, leaving 12 bases between. The germline V gene has CDR1 SGHRS and CDR2 YFSETQ. This CDR3 has 15 amino acids. In nucleotides, the CDR3 is TGCGCCAGCAGCTTGTCACAGGTTGGGAATTCACCCCTCCACTTT. Its translation: CASSLSQVGNSPLHF. Full variable domain (outside the CDR3, taken from reference TRBV5-1 and TRBJ1-6): KAGVTQTPRYLIKTRGQQVTLSCSPISGHRSVSWYQQTPGQGLQFLFEYFSETQRNKGNFPGRFSGRQFSNSRSEMNVSTLELGDSALYLCASSLSQVGNSPLHFGNGTRLTVT.

This clone was detected many times. CDR3 nucleotide sequence: TGTGCCATCAGTGAGCTGTCAGGGAGAACTGAAGCTTTCTTT. Translation gives CAISELSGRTEAFF. The V call is TRBV10-3, the J call TRBJ1-1, with D possibly being TRBD1 (5 bases). The V end was cut by 2 bases, the J end by 5 bases, with 12 bases between. Germline CDR1 and CDR2: ENHRY and SYGVKD. The CDR3 covers 14 residues.

This clone was seen a handful of times. Possible read error: a much larger clone is one base away. The CDR3 sequence: CASTRSTNEKLFF. In nucleotides, the CDR3 is TGTGCCAGCACTCGTTCAACTAATGAAAAACTGTTTTTT. This chain links TRBV6-1 with TRBJ1-4; D uncertain. The germline V and J ends were trimmed by 7 bases and 0 bases, with 6 bases remaining between them. Germline CDR1 reads MNHNS; CDR2 reads SASEGT. This CDR3 comprises 13 residues.

This clone was observed at least ten times. Other DNA sequences of this sample code for an identical CDR3. The V gene is TRBV7-6, the J gene TRBJ2-1; TRBD2 matches at 7 bases. The CDR3 runs to 15 residues. Germline trimming cut 4 bases from V and 4 bases from J; bases unmatched to any gene: 7. Germline CDR1 SGHVS, CDR2 FNYEAQ. As DNA, the CDR3 is TGTGCCAGCAGCTCCCTAGCGGATCCATACAATGAGCAGTTCTTC. Its protein product is CASSSLADPYNEQFF.

This clone was observed many times. This sequence joins TRBV5-1 and TRBJ1-1, with D perhaps TRBD1 (5 bases). The germline gives CDR1 SGHRS, CDR2 YFSETQ. CDR3 length: 15 amino acids. The ends were cut back, 0 bases at V and 3 bases at J, with 12 bases in the middle. The DNA for the CDR3 is TGCGCCAGCAGCTTGGGTGTAGGGACTTACACTGAAGCTTTCTTT. Encoded protein: CASSLGVGTYTEAFF.

This clone was detected ten times or more. The chain is built from TRBV20-1 and TRBJ2-7; possibly TRBD1 or TRBD2 for D (6 bases each). CDR1 DFQATT and CDR2 SNEGSKA come from the germline V gene (reference sequence). The CDR3 has 16 residues. V was trimmed by 5 bases and J by 7 bases, leaving 27 bases between them. The CDR3 spells CSAPIPGARSSREQYF. DNA of the CDR3: TGCAGTGCTCCGATCCCGGGGGCTAGAAGTTCCCGGGAGCAGTACTTC.

This clone was counted many times. The rearrangement joins TRBV30 to TRBJ1-5; D possibly corresponds to TRBD1 (5 bases). V shed 1 base and J shed 4 bases, with 17 bases lying between them. Germline assignment: CDR1 GTSNPN and CDR2 SVGIG (reference sequence). The CDR3 is made up of 16 amino acids. This CDR3 reads CAWSGGEGTVNQPQHF. The DNA for the CDR3 is TGTGCCTGGAGTGGGGGGGAGGGGACGGTGAATCAGCCCCAGCATTTT.

At least ten counts were recorded for this clone. This chain connects TRBV20-1 to TRBJ1-4, with D possibly TRBD1 on 5 matching bases. V gave up 1 base and J gave up 0 bases, with 21 bases separating them. The CDR3 is made up of 19 amino acids. The germline CDR1 and CDR2 sequences are DFQATT and SNEGSKA (reference sequence). The CDR3, as DNA: TGCAGTGCTAGAGTAGTTGGGGGGAATAATATTGCAACTAATGAAAAACTGTTTTTT. Its protein product is CSARVVGGNNIATNEKLFF.

At least ten counts were recorded for this clone. The chain is built from TRBV5-5 and TRBJ1-1, with a weak D call TRBD1 (6 bases). CDR1 is SGHKS, CDR2 YYEKEE, per germline (reference sequence). The V gene lost 5 bases and the J gene lost 5 bases, with 16 bases spanning the gap. The CDR3 spans 14 residues. CDR3 region: CASSEGDVRTEAFF. CDR3 coding DNA: TGTGCCAGCAGTGAGGGGGACGTAAGGACTGAAGCTTTCTTT. The variable domain in full, completed from reference TRBV5-5 and TRBJ1-1, reads DAGVTQSPTHLIKTRGQQVTLRCSPISGHKSVSWYQQVLGQGPQFIFQYYEKEERGRGNFPDRFSARQFPNYSSELNVNALLLGDSALYLCASSEGDVRTEAFFGQGTRLTVV.

This clone was observed many times. The V and J genes are TRBV5-1 and TRBJ2-3; D gene ambiguous. The CDR3 spans 14 residues. The V and J ends lost 0 bases and 2 bases respectively, with 7 bases between them. In germline, CDR1 is SGHRS, CDR2 YFSETQ. The chain's CDR3 is CASSLADPTDTQYF. The CDR3 DNA sequence: TGCGCCAGCAGCTTGGCGGATCCCACAGATACGCAGTATTTT.

Concerning this clone itself: Likely a read error: the CDR3 ends without its conserved phenylalanine or tryptophan. V usage is TRBV30 and J usage is TRBJ1-5, with D perhaps matching TRBD1 (5 bases). Germline assignment: CDR1 GTSNPN and CDR2 SVGIG (reference sequence). CDR3 length: 16 amino acids. Trimming took 2 bases from V and 9 from J, leaving 23 bases between them. CDR3: CAWSLQGRSPGLPQHV. The CDR3 bases are TGTGCCTGGAGTCTTCAGGGCAGGTCCCCTGGTCTGCCCCAGCATGTT.

As for this clone: The junction differs from germline at one of its ends, possibly a read error. The genes are TRBV6-6 and TRBJ2-3; 7 positions match TRBD1. Germline CDR1 reads MNHNY; CDR2 reads SVGAGI (reference sequence). The CDR3 runs 17 residues. CDR3 sequence (DNA): TGTGCCAGCAGCCAAAAGCCGGGGACAGCATTCACATATACGCAGTATTTT. This encodes CASSQKPGTAFTYTQYF.

In the case of this clone: One end of the junction does not line up with germline, which may come from a read error. The J gene is TRBJ1-2, the V gene TRBV6-5, with D possibly being TRBD1 (5 bases). Germline V lookup: CDR1 MNHEY, CDR2 SVGAGI. This CDR3 has 17 residues. The CDR3 DNA is TGTGACAGCAGTTACTTGGGCCCCGGGAGAGGGAGGCCGGGGCACAACTTC. It encodes CDSSYLGPGRGRPGHNF.

This clone was recorded at least ten times. The V call is TRBV20-1, the J call TRBJ1-2; 7 bases align to TRBD1. Germline V CDR1 and CDR2: DFQATT, SNEGSKA (reference sequence). The CDR3 is 14 residues long. The V segment lost 2 bases and the J segment 6 bases; nucleotides outside the gene matches: 9. CDR3 protein: CSARTGQALNGYTF. CDR3 in DNA: TGCAGTGCTAGAACCGGACAGGCTTTGAATGGCTACACCTTC.

There are many counts of this clone. V and J are TRBV28 and TRBJ1-1, with 11 bases aligning to TRBD1. V dropped 5 bases and J dropped 3; count of bases not matched to a gene: 5. The CDR3 is made up of 15 amino acids. The V gene's germline CDR1 is MDHEN and CDR2 SYDVKM. CDR3 in DNA: TGTGCCAGCAGTCCTTCGGACAGGGGGCACACTGAAGCTTTCTTT. Amino acid sequence: CASSPSDRGHTEAFF.

This clone has at least ten counts. The CDR3: CASSAPLVTQYF. CDR3 bases: TGTGCCAGCAGCGCCCCCCTAGTGACCCAGTACTTC. This chain uses TRBV9 with TRBJ2-5, with D unresolved. Germline CDR1 reads SGDLS; CDR2 reads YYNGEE. This CDR3 has 12 residues. V lost 3 bases and J 7 bases, leaving 10 bases between the germline ends.

This clone was counted many times. The rearrangement links TRBV2 to TRBJ2-1; D is possibly TRBD2 (6 bases). With 6 bases removed from V and 1 base from J, the gap between germline ends came to 13 bases. CDR3 length equals 15 residues. Per the germline V gene, CDR1 is SNHLY and CDR2 is FYNNEI. This chain's CDR3 is CASSGLAESYNEQFF. CDR3 in DNA: TGTGCCAGCAGCGGGTTAGCGGAGTCCTACAATGAGCAGTTCTTC.

This clone came up many times. The rearrangement links TRBV3-1 to TRBJ2-1; D possibly uses TRBD1 or TRBD2 (5 bases each). The length of the CDR3 is 14 residues. With 4 bases removed from V and 7 bases from J, the gap between germline ends came to 14 bases. From germline, CDR1 is LGHDT and CDR2 YNNKEL (reference sequence). This CDR3 reads CASSLYGTSNEQFF. DNA for the CDR3: TGTGCCAGCAGCCTTTATGGGACCTCGAATGAGCAGTTCTTC.

The chain combines TRBV2 with TRBJ2-2; a weak D match, TRBD1 (5 bases). This CDR3 is 16 amino acids long. V was shortened by 3 bases and J by 6 bases, with 17 bases between the two germline ends. Germline CDR1 is SNHLY and CDR2 is FYNNEI. CDR3 in amino acids: CASSDGASRAAGELFF. CDR3 coding DNA: TGTGCCAGCAGTGACGGAGCAAGCAGGGCGGCCGGGGAGCTGTTTTTT.

The table lists this clone with a few counts. This chain connects TRBV10-3 to TRBJ1-3; TRBD1 matches at 8 bases. This CDR3 has 16 amino acids. After removal of 3 bases from V and 8 bases from J, the junction contained 12 bases not matched to a gene. Germline assignment: CDR1 ENHRY and CDR2 SYGVKD. DNA for the CDR3: TGTGCCATCAGTGACCCGAGACAGGGGATAGAAGACACCATATATTTT. It is translated as CAISDPRQGIEDTIYF.

In this sample, this clone turned up a few times. The chain has TRBV28 and TRBJ2-3; TRBD2 is a possible D gene (6 bases). Trimming took off 7 bases at V and 4 bases at J, with 21 bases between the two ends. This CDR3 region has 16 residues. The germline V gene encodes CDR1 MDHEN and CDR2 SYDVKM. The CDR3, as DNA: TGTGCCAGCACCCCAACCCCCGGGACTGGCCCAGATACGCAGTATTTT. It translates to CASTPTPGTGPDTQYF. Using reference TRBV28 and TRBJ2-3 for the parts outside the CDR3, the full variable domain is DVKVTQSSRYLVKRTGEKVFLECVQDMDHENMFWYRQDPGLGLRLIYFSYDVKMKEKGDIPEGYSVSREKKERFSLILESASTNQTSMYLCASTPTPGTGPDTQYFGPGTRLTVL.

The V and J genes are TRBV3-1 and TRBJ2-7; D is tentatively TRBD1 or TRBD2 (5 bases each). The CDR3 is 14 residues long. Trimming removed 6 bases at V and 7 bases at J, with 19 bases between. The V gene's germline CDR1 is LGHDT and CDR2 YNNKEL (reference sequence). In DNA, the CDR3 is TGTGCCAGCAGATCGCTTAGGGGACCCGATGAGCAGTACTTC. It translates to CASRSLRGPDEQYF.

In this sample, this clone turned up a few times. The CDR3: CASFSSYEQYF. CDR3 sequence (DNA): TGTGCCAGCTTCTCCTCCTACGAGCAGTACTTC. V and J are TRBV2 and TRBJ2-7; D gene uncertain. The CDR3 is made up of 11 amino acids. Deletions cut 8 bases from V and 0 bases from J, with 5 bases between. Germline assignment: CDR1 SNHLY and CDR2 FYNNEI.

This clone was observed many times. The gene calls are TRBV25-1 and TRBJ2-7; tentative D call: TRBD1 (5 bases). Germline CDR1 is MGHDK and CDR2 is SYGVNS. This CDR3 is built from 14 residues. V was cut by 4 bases and J by 3 bases, with 13 bases left in between. The CDR3 here is CASSVRAPIYEQYF. Here the CDR3 DNA reads TGTGCCAGCAGTGTCAGGGCTCCGATCTACGAGCAGTACTTC.

There are a few counts of this clone. The V gene is TRBV27, the J gene TRBJ2-7; D might be TRBD2 (5 bases). Trimming left V 1 base short and J 4 bases short, with 17 bases between. Germline CDR1 reads MNHEY; CDR2 reads SMNVEV (reference sequence). The CDR3 has 16 residues. The CDR3 region is CASSLFSSPAGYEQYF. Here the CDR3 DNA reads TGTGCCAGCAGTTTATTCTCTAGCCCCGCCGGTTACGAGCAGTACTTC.

This clone has a count of ten or more. Within the sample, other DNA sequences also encode this same CDR3. The chain couples TRBV27 to TRBJ2-2, with 8 positions matching TRBD2. This CDR3 is built from 14 residues. Germline CDR1 MNHEY, CDR2 SMNVEV (reference sequence). V lost 6 bases to trimming and J lost 6 bases; unmatched junction nucleotides: 6. CDR3 nucleotides: TGTGCCAGCAGCGACCGGGGGGGGTCCGGGGAGCTGTTTTTT. Its translation is CASSDRGGSGELFF.